This T cell receptor (beta chain) was captured in a study of T cell responses to AZD1222 COVID-19 vaccine. Study observations and caveats: There were mostly white British donors and more females than males, and clonal diversity was possibly underestimated. Only a handful of people who got AZD1222 tested seropositive at baseline. None of the repertoires were sampled until the peak T cell response had passed.

Clones were read by immunoSEQ multiplex PCR, and TCRdb kept only the in-frame ones, dropping some. The sample holds about 87,000 clones, roughly 90% seen once. On this clone: Its specificity is unknown.

CDR1 and CDR2 (germline): LNHDA, SQIVND (reference sequence). The J segment lost 2 bases and the V segment lost 1 base, leaving 4 bases of the junction unmatched. The CDR3 is made up of 17 amino acids. The TCR originated in an adult in good health. This chain connects TRBV19 to TRBJ2-7, with 14 bases lining up with TRBD2. Sequences were derived from peripheral blood, sampled on day 0 of AZD1222 vaccination. The chain's CDR3 is CASSIGGLAGATYEQYF. In DNA, the CDR3 is TGTGCCAGTAGTATAGGGGGACTAGCGGGAGCGACCTACGAGCAGTACTTC.